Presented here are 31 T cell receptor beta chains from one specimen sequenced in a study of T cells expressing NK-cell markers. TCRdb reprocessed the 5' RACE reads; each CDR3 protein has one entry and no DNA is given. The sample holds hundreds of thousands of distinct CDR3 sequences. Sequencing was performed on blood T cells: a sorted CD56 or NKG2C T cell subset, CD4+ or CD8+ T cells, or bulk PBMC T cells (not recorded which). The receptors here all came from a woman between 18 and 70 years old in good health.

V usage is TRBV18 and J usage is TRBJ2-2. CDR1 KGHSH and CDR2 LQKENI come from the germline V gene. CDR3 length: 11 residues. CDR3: CASSPAGELFF.

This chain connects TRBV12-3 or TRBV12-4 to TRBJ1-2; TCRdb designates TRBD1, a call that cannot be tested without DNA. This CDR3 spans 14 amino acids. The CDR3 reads CASSFGGNYYGYTF.

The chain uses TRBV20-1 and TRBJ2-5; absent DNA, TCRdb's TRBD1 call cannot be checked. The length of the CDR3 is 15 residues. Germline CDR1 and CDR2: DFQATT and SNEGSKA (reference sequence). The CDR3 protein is CSARTPGTAQETQYF.

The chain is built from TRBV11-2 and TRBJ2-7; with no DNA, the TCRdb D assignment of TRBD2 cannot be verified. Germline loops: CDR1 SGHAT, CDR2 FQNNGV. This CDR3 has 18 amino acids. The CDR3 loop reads CASSLPFGTSGSSYEQYF.

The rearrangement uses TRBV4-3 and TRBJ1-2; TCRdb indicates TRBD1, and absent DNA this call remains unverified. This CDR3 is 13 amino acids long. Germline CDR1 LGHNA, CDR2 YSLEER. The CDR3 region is CASSQDLRGGYTF.

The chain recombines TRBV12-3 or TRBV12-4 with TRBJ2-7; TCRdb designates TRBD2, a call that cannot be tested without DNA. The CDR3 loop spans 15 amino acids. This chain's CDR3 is CASSWGLAGGYEQYF.

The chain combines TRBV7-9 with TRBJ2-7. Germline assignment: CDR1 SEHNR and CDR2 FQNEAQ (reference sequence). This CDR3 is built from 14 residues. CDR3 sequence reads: CASSLGSVIYEQYF.

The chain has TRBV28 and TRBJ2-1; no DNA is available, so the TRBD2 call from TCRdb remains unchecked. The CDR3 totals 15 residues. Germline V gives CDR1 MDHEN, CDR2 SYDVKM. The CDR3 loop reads CASSLIAGTYNEQFF.

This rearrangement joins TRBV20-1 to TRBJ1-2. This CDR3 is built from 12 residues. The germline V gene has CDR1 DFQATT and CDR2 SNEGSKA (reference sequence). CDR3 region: CSARSQKGLHTF.

CDR3: CAIPAPGINTGELFF. This rearrangement joins TRBV10-3 to TRBJ2-2; TCRdb calls TRBD1, which cannot be checked without DNA. In germline, CDR1 is ENHRY, CDR2 SYGVKD. The CDR3 sequence is 15 residues long.

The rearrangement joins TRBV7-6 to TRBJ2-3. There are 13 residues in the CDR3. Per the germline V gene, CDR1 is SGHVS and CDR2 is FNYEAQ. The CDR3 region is CASSLQGADTQYF. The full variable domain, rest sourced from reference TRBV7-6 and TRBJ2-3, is GAGVSQSPRYKVTKRGQDVALRCDPISGHVSLYWYRQALGQGPEFLTYFNYEAQQDKSGLPNDRFSAERPEGSISTLTIQRTEQRDSAMYRCASSLQGADTQYFGPGTRLTVL.

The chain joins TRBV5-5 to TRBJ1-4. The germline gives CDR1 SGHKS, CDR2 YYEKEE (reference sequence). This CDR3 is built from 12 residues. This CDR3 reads CASSLGREKLFF.

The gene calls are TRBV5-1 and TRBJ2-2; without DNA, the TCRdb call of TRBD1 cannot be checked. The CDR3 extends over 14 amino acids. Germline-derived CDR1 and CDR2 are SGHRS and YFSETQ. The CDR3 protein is CASGQGAKGGELFF.

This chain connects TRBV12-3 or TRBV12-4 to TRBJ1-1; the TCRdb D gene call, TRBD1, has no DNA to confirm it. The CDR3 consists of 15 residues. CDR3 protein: CANTRGGLTSGEAFF.

This CDR3 reads CASTDRGRQETQYF. The chain recombines TRBV19 with TRBJ2-5; TCRdb returns TRBD1, unconfirmable since there is no DNA. The CDR3 spans 14 residues. Germline CDR1 LNHDA, CDR2 SQIVND (reference sequence).

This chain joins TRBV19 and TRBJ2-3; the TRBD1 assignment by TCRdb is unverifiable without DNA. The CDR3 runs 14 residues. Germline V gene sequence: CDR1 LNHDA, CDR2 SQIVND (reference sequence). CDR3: CASSPGVDADTQYF.

The CDR3 loop is CATLPDRRGNEQFF. The chain joins TRBV15 to TRBJ2-1; the TRBD1 assignment by TCRdb is unverifiable without DNA. The CDR3 sequence is 14 residues long. Germline V gene lookup returns CDR1 LNHNV and CDR2 YYDKDF (reference sequence).

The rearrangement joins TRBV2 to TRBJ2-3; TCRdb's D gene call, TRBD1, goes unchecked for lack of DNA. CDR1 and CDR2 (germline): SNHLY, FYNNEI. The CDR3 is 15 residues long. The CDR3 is CASSVRGASTDTQYF.

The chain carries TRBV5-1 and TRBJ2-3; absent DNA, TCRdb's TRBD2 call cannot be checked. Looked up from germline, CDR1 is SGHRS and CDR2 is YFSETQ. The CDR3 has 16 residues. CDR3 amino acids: CASSPLSGGNGDTQYF.

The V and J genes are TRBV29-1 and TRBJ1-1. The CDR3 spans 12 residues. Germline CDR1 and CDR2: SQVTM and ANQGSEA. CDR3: CSVGESGTEAFF.

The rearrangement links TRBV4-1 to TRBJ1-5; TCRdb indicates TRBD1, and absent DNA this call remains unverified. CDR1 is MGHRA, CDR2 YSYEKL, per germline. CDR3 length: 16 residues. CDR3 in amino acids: CASSQEGDGSNQPQHF.

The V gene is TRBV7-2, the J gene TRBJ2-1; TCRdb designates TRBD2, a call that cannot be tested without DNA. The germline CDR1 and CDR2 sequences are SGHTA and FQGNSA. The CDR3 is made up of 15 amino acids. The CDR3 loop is CASSLVGGSTDEQFF.

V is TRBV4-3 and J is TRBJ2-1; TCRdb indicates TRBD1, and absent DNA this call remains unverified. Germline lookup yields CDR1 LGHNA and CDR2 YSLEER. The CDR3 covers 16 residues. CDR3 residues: CASSQAPGTSYNEQFF.

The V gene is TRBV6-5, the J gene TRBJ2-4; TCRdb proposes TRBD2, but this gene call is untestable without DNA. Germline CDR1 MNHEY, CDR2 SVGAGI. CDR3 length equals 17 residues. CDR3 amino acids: CASSYFGLAGDKNIQYF.

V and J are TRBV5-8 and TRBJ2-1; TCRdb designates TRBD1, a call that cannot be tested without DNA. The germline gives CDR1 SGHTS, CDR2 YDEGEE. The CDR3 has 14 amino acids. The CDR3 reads CASSWGTVNNEQFF. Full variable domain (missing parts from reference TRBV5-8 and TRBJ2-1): EAGVTQSPTHLIKTRGQQATLRCSPISGHTSVYWYQQALGLGLQFLLWYDEGEERNRGNFPPRFSGRQFPNYSSELNVNALELEDSALYLCASSWGTVNNEQFFGPGTRLTVL.

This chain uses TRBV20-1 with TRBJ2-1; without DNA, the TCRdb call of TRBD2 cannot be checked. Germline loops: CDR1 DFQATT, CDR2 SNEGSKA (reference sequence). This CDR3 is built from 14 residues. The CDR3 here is CSAISAGGPGEQFF.

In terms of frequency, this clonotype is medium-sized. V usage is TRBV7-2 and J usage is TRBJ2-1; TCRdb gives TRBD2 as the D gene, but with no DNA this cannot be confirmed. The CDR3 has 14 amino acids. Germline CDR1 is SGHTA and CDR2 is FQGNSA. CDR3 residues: CASSSGLGNNEQFF.

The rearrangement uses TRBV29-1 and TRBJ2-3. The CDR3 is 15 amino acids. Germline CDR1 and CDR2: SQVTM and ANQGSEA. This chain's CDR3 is CSVEWQPVITDTQYF.

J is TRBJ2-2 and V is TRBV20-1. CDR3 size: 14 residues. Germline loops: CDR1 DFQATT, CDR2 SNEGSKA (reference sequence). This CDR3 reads CSARDGRNTGELFF.

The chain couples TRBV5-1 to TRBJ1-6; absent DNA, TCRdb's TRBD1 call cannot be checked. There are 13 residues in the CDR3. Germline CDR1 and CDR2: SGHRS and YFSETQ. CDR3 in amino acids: CASSEGVDSPLHF.

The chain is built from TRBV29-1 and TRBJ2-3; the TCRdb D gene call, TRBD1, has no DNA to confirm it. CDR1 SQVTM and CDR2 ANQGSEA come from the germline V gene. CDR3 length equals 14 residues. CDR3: CSLHRDSSTDTQYF.